This T cell receptor beta chain was captured in a study of shared clonotypes between healthy human individuals. Study-wide results and limits: Larger estimated richness was generally seen in naive subsets than in memory subsets.

Trimming took off 3 bases at V and 0 bases at J, with 15 bases between the two ends. The CDR3 loop spans 17 amino acids. The germline gives CDR1 MDHEN, CDR2 SYDVKM. The study separated CD4+ cells into CD45RA+ naive and CD45RA-negative memory subsets. Generated by immunoSEQ multiplex PCR, the TCRdb table keeps only in-frame clones and is missing some. The sample comprises approximately 620,000 clones, around 97% of which are singletons, and around 0.058% rests with the top ten. Of note for this clone: What it recognizes is unknown.

V and J are TRBV28 and TRBJ2-4; weak D call: TRBD2 (6 bases). The clonotype originates from a woman aged 25 to 39 in good health. Input material: naive CD4+ T cells sorted from blood. As for subset: CD45RA+ positively selected. CDR3: CASSFRSTRRAKNIQYF. The CDR3 DNA reads TGTGCCAGCAGTTTTCGTTCGACTAGGAGAGCCAAAAACATTCAGTACTTC. Full variable domain (rest looked up from reference TRBV28 and TRBJ2-4): DVKVTQSSRYLVKRTGEKVFLECVQDMDHENMFWYRQDPGLGLRLIYFSYDVKMKEKGDIPEGYSVSREKKERFSLILESASTNQTSMYLCASSFRSTRRAKNIQYFGAGTRLSVL.